These T cell receptor beta chains were read from a single sample in a study of cytomegalovirus exposure and HLA in healthy donors. The data were produced by immunoSEQ multiplex PCR, yet TCRdb's version contains in-frame clones alone and is incomplete. This table holds about 190,000 clones, over 60% found once. The sequenced material came from PBMCs. These receptor sequences come from a woman under 40 in good health and CMV-seropositive. CDR3s include the opening cysteine and the closing phenylalanine or tryptophan. D genes are given only for firm matches. A row's size may be missing; if present it is once, few, many or a size class.

TRBV18,NA,few,TRBJ1-5,CASSQTTDWGNQPQHF,TGTGCCAGCTCACAAACCACGGACTGGGGCAATCAGCCCCAGCATTTT
TRBV4-1,TRBD2,NA,TRBJ2-3,CASSLEGLAGAMDTQYF,TGCGCCAGCAGCCTCGAAGGACTAGCAGGGGCCATGGATACGCAGTATTTT
TRBV7-2,NA,NA,TRBJ2-2,CASTPLSGNAAITGELFF,TGTGCCAGCACCCCCTTAAGCGGTAATGCTGCGATCACCGGGGAGCTGTTTTTT
TRBV28,NA,NA,TRBJ1-1,CASTGGNTEAFF,TGTGCCAGCACGGGGGGGAACACTGAAGCTTTCTTT
TRBV7-6,NA,NA,TRBJ1-2,CASSSSLGRGYTF,TGTGCCAGCAGCTCAAGCCTCGGGAGGGGGTACACCTTC
TRBV10-3,NA,few,TRBJ1-1,CAISEMTGVIEAFF,TGTGCCATCAGCGAAATGACAGGAGTCATTGAAGCTTTCTTT
TRBV7-2,NA,NA,TRBJ2-7,CASSLGWQGFGEQYF,TGTGCCAGCAGCTTAGGTTGGCAGGGTTTCGGCGAGCAGTACTTC
TRBV7-9,NA,NA,TRBJ2-5,CASSLYGAGETQYF,TGTGCCAGCAGCTTATATGGGGCTGGAGAGACCCAGTACTTC
TRBV14,NA,NA,TRBJ1-6,CASSQDRAAAPLHF,TGTGCCAGCTCCCAGGACCGAGCAGCGGCACCCCTCCACTTT
TRBV30,TRBD1,NA,TRBJ1-5,CAWSTGTDQPQHF,TGTGCCTGGAGTACGGGGACAGATCAGCCCCAGCATTTT
TRBV10-3,NA,few,TRBJ2-7,CAISGGDGVLSYEQYF,TGTGCCATCAGTGGGGGGGACGGAGTTCTCTCCTACGAGCAGTACTTC
TRBV27,NA,NA,TRBJ2-7,CASSFWGGNEQYF,TGTGCCAGCAGTTTTTGGGGCGGGAACGAGCAGTACTTC
TRBV5-8,NA,NA,TRBJ1-3,CASSSVASGSGNTIYF,TGTGCCAGCAGCTCGGTGGCCTCAGGCTCTGGAAACACCATATATTTT
TRBV7-9,NA,once,TRBJ1-6,CASSPRAAGNSPLHF,TGTGCCAGCAGCCCTCGAGCCGCGGGGAATTCACCCCTCCACTTT